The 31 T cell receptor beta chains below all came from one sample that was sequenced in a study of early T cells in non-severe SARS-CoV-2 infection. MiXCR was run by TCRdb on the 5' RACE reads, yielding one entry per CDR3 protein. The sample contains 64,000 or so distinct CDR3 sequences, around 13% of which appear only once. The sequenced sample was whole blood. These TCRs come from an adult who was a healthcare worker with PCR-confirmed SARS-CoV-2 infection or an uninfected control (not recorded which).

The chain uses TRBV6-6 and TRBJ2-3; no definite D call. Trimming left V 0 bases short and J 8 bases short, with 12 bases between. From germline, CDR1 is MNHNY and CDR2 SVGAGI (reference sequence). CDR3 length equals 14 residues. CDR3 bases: TGTGCCAGCAGTTACTCGTCCAGTTCTTCTACGCAGTATTTT. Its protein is CASSYSSSSSTQYF.

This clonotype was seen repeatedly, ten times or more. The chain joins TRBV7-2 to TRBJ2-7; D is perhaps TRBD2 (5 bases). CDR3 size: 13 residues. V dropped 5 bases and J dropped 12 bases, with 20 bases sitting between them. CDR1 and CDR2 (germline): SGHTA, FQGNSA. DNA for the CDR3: TGTGCCAGCAGCAGCGAGGTCGGGGTGTGGTCGTACTTC. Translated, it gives CASSSEVGVWSYF.

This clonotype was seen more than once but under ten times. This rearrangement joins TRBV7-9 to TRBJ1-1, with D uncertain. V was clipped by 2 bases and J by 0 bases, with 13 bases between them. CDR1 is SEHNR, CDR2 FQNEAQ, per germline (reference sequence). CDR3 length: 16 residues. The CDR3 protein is CASSLSASFMNTEAFF. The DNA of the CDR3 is TGTGCCAGCAGCTTAAGTGCCAGTTTCATGAACACTGAAGCTTTCTTT.

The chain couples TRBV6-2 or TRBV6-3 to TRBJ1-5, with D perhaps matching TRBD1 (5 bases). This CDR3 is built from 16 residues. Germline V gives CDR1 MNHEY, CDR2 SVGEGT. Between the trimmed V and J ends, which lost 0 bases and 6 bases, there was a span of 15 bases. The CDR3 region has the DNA TGTGCCAGCAGTTACTCCCAACCCGGGGGGGGTCAGCCCCAGCATTTT. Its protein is CASSYSQPGGGQPQHF.

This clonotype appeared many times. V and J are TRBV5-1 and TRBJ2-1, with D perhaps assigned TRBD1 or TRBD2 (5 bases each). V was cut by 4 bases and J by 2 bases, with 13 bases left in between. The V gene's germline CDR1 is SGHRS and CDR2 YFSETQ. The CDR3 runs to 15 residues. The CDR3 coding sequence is TGCGCCAGCAGCCTAACTAGGGGAACCTACAATGAGCAGTTCTTC. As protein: CASSLTRGTYNEQFF.

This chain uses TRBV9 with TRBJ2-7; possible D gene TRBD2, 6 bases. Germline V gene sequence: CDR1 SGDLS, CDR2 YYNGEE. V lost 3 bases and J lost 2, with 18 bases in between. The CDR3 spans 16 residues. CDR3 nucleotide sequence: TGTGCCAGCAGCGGCTCCGGGACTCCTAGGGCCTACGAGCAGTACTTC. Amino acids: CASSGSGTPRAYEQYF.

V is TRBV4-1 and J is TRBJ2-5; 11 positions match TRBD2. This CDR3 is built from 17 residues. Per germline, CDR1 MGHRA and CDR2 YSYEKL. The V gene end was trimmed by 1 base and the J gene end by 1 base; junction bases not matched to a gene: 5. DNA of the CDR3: TGCGCCAGCAGCCAAGCCCCTAGCGGGGGGCCCCAAGAGACCCAGTACTTC. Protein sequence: CASSQAPSGGPQETQYF.

This chain's CDR3 is CASSAQGKLFF. CDR3 coding DNA: TGTGCCAGCAGCGCACAGGGGAAACTGTTTTTT. This sequence joins TRBV6-5 and TRBJ1-4; TRBD1 matches 7 bases. Germline CDR1 is MNHEY and CDR2 is SVGAGI. With V trimmed by 6 bases and J by 11 bases, 3 bases remained unmatched. CDR3 length equals 11 residues.

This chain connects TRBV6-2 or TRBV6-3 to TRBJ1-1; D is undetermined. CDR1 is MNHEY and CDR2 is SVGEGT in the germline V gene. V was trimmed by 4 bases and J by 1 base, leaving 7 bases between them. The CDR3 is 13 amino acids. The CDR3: CASSSRENTEAFF. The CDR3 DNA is TGTGCCAGCAGTTCGAGGGAGAACACTGAAGCTTTCTTT.

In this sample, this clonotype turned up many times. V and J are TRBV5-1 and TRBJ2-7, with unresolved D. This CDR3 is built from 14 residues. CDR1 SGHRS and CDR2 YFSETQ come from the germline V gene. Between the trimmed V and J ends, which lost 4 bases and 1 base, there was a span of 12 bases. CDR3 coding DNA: TGCGCCAGCAGCGGGGATTGGATGTCCTACGAGCAGTACTTC. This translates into CASSGDWMSYEQYF.

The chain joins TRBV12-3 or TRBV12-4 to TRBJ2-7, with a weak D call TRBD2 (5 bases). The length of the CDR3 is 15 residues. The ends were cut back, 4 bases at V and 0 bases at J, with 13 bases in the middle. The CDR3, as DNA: TGTGCCAGCAGTTCTGGGGAGACCAGCTCCTACGAGCAGTACTTC. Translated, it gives CASSSGETSSYEQYF.

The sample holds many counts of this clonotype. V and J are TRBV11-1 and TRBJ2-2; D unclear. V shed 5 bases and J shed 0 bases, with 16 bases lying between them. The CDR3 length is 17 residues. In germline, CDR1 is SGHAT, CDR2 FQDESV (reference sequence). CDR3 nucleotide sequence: TGTGCCAGCAGCACGCTGTACAAGGAAACGAACACCGGGGAGCTGTTTTTT. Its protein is CASSTLYKETNTGELFF.

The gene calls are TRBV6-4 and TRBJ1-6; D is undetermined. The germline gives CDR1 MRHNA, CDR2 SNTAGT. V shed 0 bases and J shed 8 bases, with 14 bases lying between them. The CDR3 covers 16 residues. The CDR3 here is CASSDSQSPRDSPLHF. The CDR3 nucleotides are TGTGCCAGCAGTGACTCGCAATCCCCGAGGGATTCACCCCTCCACTTT.

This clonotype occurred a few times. CDR3 residues: CASSSNPGPYYEQYF. The CDR3 bases are TGCGCCAGCAGCTCTAATCCGGGACCCTACTACGAGCAGTACTTC. V gene TRBV5-1 combines with J gene TRBJ2-7, with D perhaps assigned TRBD1 or TRBD2 (5 bases each). CDR3 size: 15 residues. CDR1 is SGHRS and CDR2 is YFSETQ in the germline V gene. The germline V and J ends were trimmed by 3 bases and 3 bases, with 16 bases remaining between them.

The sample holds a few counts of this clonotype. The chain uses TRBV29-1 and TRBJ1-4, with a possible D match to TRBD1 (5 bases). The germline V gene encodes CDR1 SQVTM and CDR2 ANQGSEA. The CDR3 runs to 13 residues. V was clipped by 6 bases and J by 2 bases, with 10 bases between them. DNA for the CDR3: TGCAGCGTCACGGGACGGACTAATGAAAAACTGTTTTTT. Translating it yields CSVTGRTNEKLFF.

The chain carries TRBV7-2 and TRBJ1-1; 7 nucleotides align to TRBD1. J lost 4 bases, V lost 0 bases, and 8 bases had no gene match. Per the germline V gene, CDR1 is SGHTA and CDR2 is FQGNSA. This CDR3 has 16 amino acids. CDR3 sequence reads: CASSLAPGGMGTEAFF. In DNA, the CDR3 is TGTGCCAGCAGCTTAGCGCCAGGGGGTATGGGCACTGAAGCTTTCTTT.

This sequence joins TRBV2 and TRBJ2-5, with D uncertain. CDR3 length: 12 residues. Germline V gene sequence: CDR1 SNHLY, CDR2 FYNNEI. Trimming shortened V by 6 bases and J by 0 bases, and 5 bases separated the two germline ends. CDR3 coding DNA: TGTGCCAGCAGGTCGGACCAAGAGACCCAGTACTTC. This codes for CASRSDQETQYF.

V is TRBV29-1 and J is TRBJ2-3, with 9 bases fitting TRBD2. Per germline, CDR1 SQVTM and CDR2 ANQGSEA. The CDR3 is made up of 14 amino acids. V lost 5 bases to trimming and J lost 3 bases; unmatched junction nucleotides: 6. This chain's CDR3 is CSVNPGLATDTQYF. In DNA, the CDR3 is TGCAGCGTTAACCCGGGACTAGCAACAGATACGCAGTATTTT.

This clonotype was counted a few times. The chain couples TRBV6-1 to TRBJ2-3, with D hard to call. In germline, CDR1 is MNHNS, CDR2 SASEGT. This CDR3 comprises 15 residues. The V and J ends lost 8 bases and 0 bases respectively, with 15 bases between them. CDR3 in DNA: TGTGCCAGCGTCCGGATCCGAGATAGCACAGATACGCAGTATTTT. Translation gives CASVRIRDSTDTQYF.

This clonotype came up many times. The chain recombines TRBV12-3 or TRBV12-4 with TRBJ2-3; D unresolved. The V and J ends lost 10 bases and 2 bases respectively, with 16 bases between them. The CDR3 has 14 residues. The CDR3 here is CATADRLPTDTQYF. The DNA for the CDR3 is TGTGCCACCGCAGATCGCCTACCCACAGATACGCAGTATTTT.

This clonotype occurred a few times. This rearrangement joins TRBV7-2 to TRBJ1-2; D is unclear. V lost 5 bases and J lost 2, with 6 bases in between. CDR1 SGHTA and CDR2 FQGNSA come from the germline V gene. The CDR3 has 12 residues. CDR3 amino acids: CASSAENYGYTF. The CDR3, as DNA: TGTGCCAGCAGCGCCGAGAACTATGGCTACACCTTC.

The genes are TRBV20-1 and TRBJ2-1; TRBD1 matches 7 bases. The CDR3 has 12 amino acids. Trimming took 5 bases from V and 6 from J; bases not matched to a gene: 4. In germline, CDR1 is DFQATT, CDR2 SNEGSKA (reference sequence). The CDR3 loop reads CSAQGDGNEQFF. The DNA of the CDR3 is TGCAGTGCTCAGGGGGATGGCAATGAGCAGTTCTTC.

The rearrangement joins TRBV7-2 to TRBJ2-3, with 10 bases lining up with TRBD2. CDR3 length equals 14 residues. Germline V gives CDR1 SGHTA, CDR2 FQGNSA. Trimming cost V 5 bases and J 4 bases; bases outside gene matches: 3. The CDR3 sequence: CASSGLAASDTQYF. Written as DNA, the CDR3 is TGTGCCAGCAGCGGACTAGCGGCGTCAGATACGCAGTATTTT.

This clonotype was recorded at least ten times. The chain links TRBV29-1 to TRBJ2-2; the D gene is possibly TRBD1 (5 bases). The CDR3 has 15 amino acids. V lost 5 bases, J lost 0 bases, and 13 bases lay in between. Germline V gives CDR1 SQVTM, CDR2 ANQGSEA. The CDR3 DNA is TGCAGCGTTTCCCTGACAGATTCGAACACCGGGGAGCTGTTTTTT. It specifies CSVSLTDSNTGELFF.

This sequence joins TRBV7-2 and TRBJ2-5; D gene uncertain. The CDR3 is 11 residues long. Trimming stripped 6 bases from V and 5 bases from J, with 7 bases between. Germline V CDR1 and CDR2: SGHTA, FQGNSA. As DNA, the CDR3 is TGTGCCAGCAGACTTACGGAGACCCAGTACTTC. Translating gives CASRLTETQYF.

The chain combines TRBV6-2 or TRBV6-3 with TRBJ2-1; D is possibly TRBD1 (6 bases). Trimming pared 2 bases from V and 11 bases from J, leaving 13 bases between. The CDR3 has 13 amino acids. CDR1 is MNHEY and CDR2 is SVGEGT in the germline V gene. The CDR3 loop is CASSYPTRGKQFF. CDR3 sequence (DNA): TGTGCCAGCAGTTACCCTACCAGGGGTAAGCAGTTCTTC.

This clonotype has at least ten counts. CDR3 DNA sequence: TGTGCCAGCAGCCTTCCGGGGGGGTCCTACCAAGAGACCCAGTACTTC. As protein: CASSLPGGSYQETQYF. This rearrangement joins TRBV3-1 to TRBJ2-5; 8 bases align to TRBD2. The V gene end was trimmed by 4 bases and the J gene end by 0 bases; junction bases not matched to a gene: 7. Germline lookup yields CDR1 LGHDT and CDR2 YNNKEL (reference sequence). CDR3 size: 16 residues.

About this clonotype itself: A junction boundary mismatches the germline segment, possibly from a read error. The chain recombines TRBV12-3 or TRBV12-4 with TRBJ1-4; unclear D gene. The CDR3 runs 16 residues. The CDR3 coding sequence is TGTGTCAGCCTAAGGACCCCGCATCGGACTAATGAAAAACTGTTTTTT. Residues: CVSLRTPHRTNEKLFF.

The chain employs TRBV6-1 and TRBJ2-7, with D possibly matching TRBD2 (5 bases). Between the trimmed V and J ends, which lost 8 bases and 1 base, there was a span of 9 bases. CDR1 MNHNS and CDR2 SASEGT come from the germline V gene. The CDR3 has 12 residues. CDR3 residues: CASEGRSYEQYF. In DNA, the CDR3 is TGTGCCAGCGAGGGCAGATCCTACGAGCAGTACTTC.

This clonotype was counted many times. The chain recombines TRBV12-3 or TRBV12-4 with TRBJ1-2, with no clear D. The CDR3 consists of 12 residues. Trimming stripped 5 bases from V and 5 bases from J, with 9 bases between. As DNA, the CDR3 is TGTGCCAGCAGTCCGGGGTCATATGGCTACACCTTC. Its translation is CASSPGSYGYTF.

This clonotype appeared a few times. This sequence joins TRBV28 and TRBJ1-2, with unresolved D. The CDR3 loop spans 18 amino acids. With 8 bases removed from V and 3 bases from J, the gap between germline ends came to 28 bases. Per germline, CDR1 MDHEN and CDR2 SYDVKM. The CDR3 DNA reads TGTGCCAGCGGACCAAACCCCCTTGGCCGAACCGAATACTATGGCTACACCTTC. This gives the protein CASGPNPLGRTEYYGYTF.